This TCR beta chain was recovered during a study of beta chain features in type 1 diabetes. The wider study: Cell yields, gender and age were comparable in patients and healthy donors.

Findings and limits, study-wide: Junctions at VDJ sites from type 1 diabetes patients had fewer insertions and more deletions.

The trim removed 5 bases at V and 4 bases at J, leaving 3 bases unmatched. The CDR3 length is 15 residues. CDR1 is SEHNR, CDR2 FQNEAQ, per germline (reference sequence). Expressed TCRB transcripts were sequenced because the isolated RNA had all been reverse transcribed beforehand. Around 3.9 million reads per sample were averaged for naive, central memory and regulatory samples. Data came from immunoSEQ multiplex PCR; TCRdb stores just in-frame clones and leaves some out. The sample lists roughly 290,000 clones, under 8.5% occurring once. A few counts support this clone. No antigen is known for it. The specimen sequenced was central memory CD4+ T cells from blood. This rearrangement joins TRBV7-9 to TRBJ1-6; 9 bases are a match to TRBD1. The receptor was isolated from a woman between 18 and 29 years old in good health. The CDR3 is CASSVGQGYNSPLHF. As DNA, the CDR3 is TGTGCCAGCAGCGTGGGACAGGGTTATAATTCACCCCTCCACTTT.